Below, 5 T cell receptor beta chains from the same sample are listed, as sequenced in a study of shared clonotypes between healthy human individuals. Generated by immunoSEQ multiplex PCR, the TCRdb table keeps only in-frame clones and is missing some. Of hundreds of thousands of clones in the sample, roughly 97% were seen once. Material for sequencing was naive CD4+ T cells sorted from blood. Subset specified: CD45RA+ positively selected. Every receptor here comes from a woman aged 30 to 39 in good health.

The CDR3 spells CASSVLGYEQYF. In nucleotides, the CDR3 is TGTGCCAGCAGCGTTCTTGGGTACGAGCAGTACTTC. The genes are TRBV28 and TRBJ2-7; no definite D call. The CDR3 length is 12 residues. From germline, CDR1 is MDHEN and CDR2 SYDVKM. Trimming took 6 bases from V and 4 from J, leaving 10 bases between them. Full variable domain (outside the CDR3, taken from reference TRBV28 and TRBJ2-7): DVKVTQSSRYLVKRTGEKVFLECVQDMDHENMFWYRQDPGLGLRLIYFSYDVKMKEKGDIPEGYSVSREKKERFSLILESASTNQTSMYLCASSVLGYEQYFGPGTRLTVT.

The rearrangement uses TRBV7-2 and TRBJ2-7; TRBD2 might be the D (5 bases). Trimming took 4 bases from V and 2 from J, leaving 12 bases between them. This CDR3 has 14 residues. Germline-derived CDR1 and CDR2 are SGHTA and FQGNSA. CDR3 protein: CASSYPTKAYEQYF. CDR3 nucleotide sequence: TGTGCCAGCAGCTACCCGACTAAAGCCTACGAGCAGTACTTC.

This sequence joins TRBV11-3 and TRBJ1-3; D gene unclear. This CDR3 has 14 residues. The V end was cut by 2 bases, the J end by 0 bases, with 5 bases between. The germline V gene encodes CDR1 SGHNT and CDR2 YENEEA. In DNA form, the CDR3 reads TGTGCCAGCAGCTTAACTGGCTCTGGAAACACCATATATTTT. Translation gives CASSLTGSGNTIYF.

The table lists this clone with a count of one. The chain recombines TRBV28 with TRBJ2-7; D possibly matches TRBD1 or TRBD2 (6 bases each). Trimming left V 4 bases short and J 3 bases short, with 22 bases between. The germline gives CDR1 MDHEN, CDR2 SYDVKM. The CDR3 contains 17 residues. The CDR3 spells CASSYVDRRKGGYEQYF. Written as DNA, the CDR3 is TGTGCCAGCAGTTACGTGGACAGACGGAAGGGGGGCTACGAGCAGTACTTC.

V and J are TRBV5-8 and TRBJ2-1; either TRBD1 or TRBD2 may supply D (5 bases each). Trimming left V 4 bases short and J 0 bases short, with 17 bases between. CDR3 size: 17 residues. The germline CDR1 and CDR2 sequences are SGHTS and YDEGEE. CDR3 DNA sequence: TGTGCCAGCAGCAGTCTTTGGGGGTCCAGCTCCTACAATGAGCAGTTCTTC. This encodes CASSSLWGSSSYNEQFF.